This T cell receptor beta chain emerged from a study of blood T cell repertoires in COVID-19. Original processing notes: How many nucleated cells were present was estimated from reference gene primer amplification. TCRdb's table, derived via immunoSEQ multiplex PCR, lists solely in-frame clones and lacks some. For V, J and clone size, that table is used; D and trimming come from the DNA. In the table there are approximately 130,000 clones, 80% of which are singletons. Germline CDR1 reads SGHDT; CDR2 reads YYEEEE. With 6 bases clipped from V and 4 bases from J, the junction kept 11 bases outside the gene matches. The CDR3 has 16 residues. In this sample, this clone turned up a few times.

The chain uses TRBV5-6 and TRBJ2-1; TRBD2 aligns across 9 bases. This sequence originates from a human donor in a cohort sampled during active COVID-19. Specimen: peripheral blood. DNA for the CDR3: TGTGCCAGCACCACCTCGGCTAGCGGGGTATACAATGAGCAGTTCTTC. It translates to CASTTSASGVYNEQFF.